This TCR beta chain is from a study of OX40 agonist ivuxolimab in advanced cancers. The CDR3 extends over 13 amino acids. V shed 2 bases and J shed 6 bases, with 12 bases lying between them. The V gene's germline CDR1 is SGHDT and CDR2 YYEEEE. Clones were read by immunoSEQ multiplex PCR, and TCRdb kept only the in-frame ones, dropping some. The sample has some 46,000 clones, about 86% seen once. The gene calls are TRBV5-6 and TRBJ2-7, with D perhaps being TRBD1 or TRBD2 (6 bases each). The receptor's source is an adult with an advanced solid tumor such as melanoma, head and neck, liver or kidney cancer. Sequences were derived from CD4+ or CD8+ T cells sorted from blood, sampled in a trial of the OX40 agonist ivuxolimab. The CDR3 region has the DNA TGTGCCAGCAGCTTCGGCTGGGGGGCCGAGCAGTACTTC. This translates into CASSFGWGAEQYF.